This TCR beta chain appears in the sequencing data of a study of T cells in Graves' hyperthyroidism and ophthalmopathy. Uncontrolled infections, other autoimmune diseases, pregnancy or lactation led to exclusion of patients. On the basis of clinical symptoms, serum thyroxine and TRAb, thyroid ultrasound and orbital computed tomography, diagnoses were made. V gave up 6 bases and J gave up 2 bases; unmatched junction bases: 9. Germline CDR1 and CDR2: SNHLY and FYNNEI. The CDR3 has 15 amino acids. RNA transcripts served as the template for amplifying TCR beta CDR3 regions. HTBI primers were the set used in a first-round RT-PCR of the TCR CDR3. TCRdb re-derived calls from the multiplex PCR reads in MiXCR, one entry per CDR3 protein. The data hold more than 550,000 distinct CDR3 sequences, with 45% observed a single time. Study findings and constraints: Stable hyperthyroidism and ophthalmopathy were separated using 13 V-J signatures.

In the case of this clonotype: What it recognizes is unknown.

The receptor was isolated from an adult man with Graves' disease, either hyperthyroidism or ophthalmopathy (not recorded which). The sample was peripheral blood or thyroid tissue (not recorded which). The genes are TRBV2 and TRBJ2-7; TRBD1 aligns across 8 bases. The DNA for the CDR3 is TGTGCCAGCAGACGGTCCGAGGGACAGGCCTACGAGCAGTACTTC. Encoded protein: CASRRSEGQAYEQYF.